The 24 T cell receptor beta chains in this list originate from one sample, sequenced in a study of T-cell reconstitution after alpha-beta-depleted transplantation in children. The library targeted TCRbeta and was prepared with unique molecular identifiers. TCRdb passed the PCR reads through MiXCR, listing each CDR3 protein once. There are roughly 570,000 distinct CDR3 sequences in the sample; 25% to 30% occur only once, and 30% to 45% lies in the top ten. The input for sequencing was PBMCs, taken before TCRalphabeta/CD19-depleted stem cell transplant. The source of these receptors is a boy less than two years old with Wiskott-Aldrich syndrome, due to receive a stem cell transplant.

This clonotype was counted between two and nine times. The genes are TRBV14 and TRBJ2-1; D uncertain. CDR3 size: 12 residues. Germline V CDR1 and CDR2: SGHDN, FVKESK. V gave up 3 bases and J gave up 6 bases, with 6 bases separating them. This CDR3 reads CASSHTTNEQFF. CDR3 DNA sequence: TGTGCCAGCAGCCATACAACCAATGAGCAGTTCTTC.

This clonotype appeared a few times. V is TRBV6-2 or TRBV6-3 and J is TRBJ2-5, with D possibly TRBD2 on 5 matching bases. The V end was cut by 7 bases, the J end by 5 bases, with 11 bases between. Germline CDR1 MNHEY, CDR2 SVGEGT. This CDR3 comprises 12 residues. The CDR3 reads CASTTGMETQYF. The CDR3 DNA sequence: TGTGCCAGCACAACGGGGATGGAGACCCAGTACTTC.

A remark on this clonotype: One end of the junction is discordant with germline, which a read error may explain. The V call is TRBV12-3 or TRBV12-4, the J call TRBJ1-1, with a tentative D call TRBD1 (6 bases). The CDR3 has 15 amino acids. This CDR3 is CASSLKRISGGRHLF. The CDR3 DNA is TGTGCCAGCAGTTTAAAGCGGATCAGCGGGGGCCGGCATTTGTTT.

This chain connects TRBV5-1 to TRBJ2-1; no definite D call. CDR1 is SGHRS, CDR2 YFSETQ, per germline. V lost 0 bases and J 1 base, leaving 8 bases between the germline ends. The CDR3 runs to 15 residues. The CDR3 DNA follows: TGCGCCAGCAGCTTGGACAGACAATCCTACAATGAGCAGTTCTTC. This translates into CASSLDRQSYNEQFF. Together with reference TRBV5-1 and TRBJ2-1, the CDR3 gives the full variable domain: KAGVTQTPRYLIKTRGQQVTLSCSPISGHRSVSWYQQTPGQGLQFLFEYFSETQRNKGNFPGRFSGRQFSNSRSEMNVSTLELGDSALYLCASSLDRQSYNEQFFGPGTRLTVL.

The chain combines TRBV20-1 with TRBJ1-5; 9 bases agree with TRBD1. The CDR3 consists of 12 residues. V was pared by 5 bases and J by 9 bases, with 5 bases of the junction left unmatched. Germline assignment: CDR1 DFQATT and CDR2 SNEGSKA (reference sequence). CDR3 in DNA: TGCAGTGCTGGCCCGGGACAGGGGCCCCAGCATTTT. The encoded protein is CSAGPGQGPQHF.

The V and J genes are TRBV2 and TRBJ1-3; the D is unclear. This CDR3 has 15 residues. V shed 9 bases and J shed 0 bases, with 15 bases lying between them. Germline-derived CDR1 and CDR2 are SNHLY and FYNNEI. The CDR3 DNA sequence: TGTGCCAGACCCCTTCGACGGCTCTCTGGAAACACCATATATTTT. Protein: CARPLRRLSGNTIYF.

This clonotype was seen more than once but under ten times. The genes are TRBV6-5 and TRBJ2-3; D is ambiguous. V was shortened by 6 bases and J by 4 bases, with 8 bases between the two germline ends. The CDR3 covers 12 residues. CDR1 is MNHEY and CDR2 is SVGAGI in the germline V gene. CDR3 in DNA: TGTGCCAGCAGGTCGATAGCAGATACGCAGTATTTT. This encodes CASRSIADTQYF.

This clonotype was observed at least ten times. One end of the junction is discordant with germline, which a read error may explain. The V call is TRBV5-1, the J call TRBJ2-5; the match to TRBD2 covers 7 bases. The CDR3 is 11 amino acids. Germline assignment: CDR1 SGHRS and CDR2 YFSETQ. In DNA, the CDR3 is TGTGCCAGCTCCGGGGGGGAGACCCAGTACTTC. Amino acid sequence: CASSGGETQYF. Filled out from reference TRBV5-1 and TRBJ2-5, the complete variable domain reads KAGVTQTPRYLIKTRGQQVTLSCSPISGHRSVSWYQQTPGQGLQFLFEYFSETQRNKGNFPGRFSGRQFSNSRSEMNVSTLELGDSALYLCASSGGETQYFGPGTRLLVL.

This clonotype was counted a few times. The chain joins TRBV4-1 to TRBJ2-3, with D possibly matching TRBD2 (6 bases). V was cut by 1 base and J by 4 bases, with 6 bases left in between. The CDR3 runs to 13 residues. Per germline, CDR1 MGHRA and CDR2 YSYEKL. Here the CDR3 reads CASSQASADTQYF. In DNA form, the CDR3 reads TGCGCCAGCAGCCAAGCTAGCGCAGATACGCAGTATTTT.

The chain employs TRBV7-3 and TRBJ2-1, with a weak D call TRBD2 (6 bases). Trimming left V 2 bases short and J 8 bases short, with 10 bases between. The CDR3 covers 13 residues. CDR1 and CDR2 (germline): SGHTA, FQGTGA. CDR3 protein: CASSLSPGDEQFF. The CDR3 coding sequence is TGTGCCAGCAGCTTATCGCCGGGAGATGAGCAGTTCTTC.

This clonotype was picked up a small number of times. The chain links TRBV5-1 to TRBJ2-7; 9 bases are a match to TRBD1. Trimming removed 4 bases from V and 3 bases from J; junction bases left unmatched: 8. CDR1 and CDR2 from the germline V gene are SGHRS and YFSETQ. The CDR3 extends over 15 amino acids. The CDR3 region is CASSITRQGVYEQYF. The CDR3 bases are TGCGCCAGCAGCATAACCCGACAGGGGGTCTACGAGCAGTACTTC.

This chain uses TRBV7-9 with TRBJ2-7; tentatively, D is TRBD2 (5 bases). This CDR3 is built from 15 residues. CDR1 SEHNR and CDR2 FQNEAQ come from the germline V gene (reference sequence). Between the trimmed V and J ends, which lost 4 bases and 3 bases, there was a span of 16 bases. The DNA for the CDR3 is TGTGCCAGCAGCTCCCCTAGACTGGACTTCTACGAGCAGTACTTC. It codes for CASSSPRLDFYEQYF.

This clonotype showed up just a few times. This chain joins TRBV20-1 and TRBJ2-7; D is unclear. Germline V CDR1 and CDR2: DFQATT, SNEGSKA (reference sequence). The CDR3 contains 10 residues. V lost 6 bases and J lost 5, with 8 bases in between. DNA of the CDR3: TGCAGTGCCCGACCCCACGAGCAGTACTTC. Protein: CSARPHEQYF.

This clonotype was detected only a few times. The genes are TRBV28 and TRBJ1-1, with D uncertain. This CDR3 is built from 15 residues. Trimming shortened V by 8 bases and J by 3 bases, and 19 bases separated the two germline ends. From germline, CDR1 is MDHEN and CDR2 SYDVKM. The CDR3: CASRTKVRTDTEAFF. The CDR3 DNA is TGTGCCAGCCGAACTAAGGTCAGGACTGACACTGAAGCTTTCTTT. The full variable domain, its missing parts supplied by reference TRBV28 and TRBJ1-1, is DVKVTQSSRYLVKRTGEKVFLECVQDMDHENMFWYRQDPGLGLRLIYFSYDVKMKEKGDIPEGYSVSREKKERFSLILESASTNQTSMYLCASRTKVRTDTEAFFGQGTRLTVV.

This clonotype was observed a handful of times. This chain uses TRBV7-9 with TRBJ2-7, with a tentative D call TRBD2 (5 bases). V lost 1 base and J lost 4, with 17 bases in between. Germline V gene sequence: CDR1 SEHNR, CDR2 FQNEAQ (reference sequence). The CDR3 is made up of 16 amino acids. The CDR3: CASSLDLVASSYEQYF. DNA of the CDR3: TGTGCCAGCAGCTTAGACCTCGTTGCTAGCAGTTACGAGCAGTACTTC. Filled out from reference TRBV7-9 and TRBJ2-7, the complete variable domain reads DTGVSQNPRHKITKRGQNVTFRCDPISEHNRLYWYRQTLGQGPEFLTYFQNEAQLEKSRLLSDRFSAERPKGSFSTLEIQRTEQGDSAMYLCASSLDLVASSYEQYFGPGTRLTVT.

The V gene is TRBV7-2, the J gene TRBJ2-1; D is perhaps TRBD2 (5 bases). Deletions cut 3 bases from V and 8 bases from J, with 14 bases between. The CDR3 is 14 amino acids. Germline CDR1 and CDR2: SGHTA and FQGNSA. The CDR3 DNA reads as TGTGCCAGCAGCTTCCCGAGGGCGGGCTATGAGCAGTTCTTC. Its protein is CASSFPRAGYEQFF.

The chain combines TRBV20-1 with TRBJ2-1; D is possibly TRBD1 (6 bases). CDR1 is DFQATT and CDR2 is SNEGSKA in the germline V gene (reference sequence). Between the trimmed V and J ends, which lost 6 bases and 7 bases, there was a span of 16 bases. There are 13 residues in the CDR3. The CDR3 protein is CSADPGQRNEQFF. CDR3 bases: TGCAGTGCCGACCCGGGACAAAGGAATGAGCAGTTCTTC.

This chain links TRBV11-2 with TRBJ2-6; D may match TRBD1 or TRBD2 (5 bases each). Germline V gene sequence: CDR1 SGHAT, CDR2 FQNNGV. The V end lost 5 bases, the J end lost 1 base, and 27 bases lay between the germline ends. The CDR3 totals 21 residues. The CDR3 DNA reads as TGTGCCAGCAGCACAGGTTTCGTATGGACTGGCCAGGTATCTGGGGCCAACGTCCTGACTTTC. Protein product: CASSTGFVWTGQVSGANVLTF.

This chain connects TRBV2 to TRBJ1-2; D is unresolved. The V gene's germline CDR1 is SNHLY and CDR2 FYNNEI. Trimming left V 6 bases short and J 2 bases short, with 13 bases between. This CDR3 spans 14 amino acids. The CDR3 sequence: CASRTRTVNYGYTF. The CDR3 DNA reads as TGTGCCAGCAGAACTAGGACGGTAAACTATGGCTACACCTTC.

CDR3 sequence (DNA): TGTGCCAGCAGTTTAATCCTAGCGGGAGGGCCCGGGTATTTCAACAATGAGCAGTTCTTC. Protein: CASSLILAGGPGYFNNEQFF. This chain uses TRBV12-3 or TRBV12-4 with TRBJ2-1, with 12 bases fitting TRBD2. With 2 bases clipped from V and 5 bases from J, the junction kept 16 bases outside the gene matches. The CDR3 spans 20 residues.

The chain carries TRBV2 and TRBJ2-3; TRBD2 is a possible D gene (5 bases). This CDR3 region has 13 residues. Germline V CDR1 and CDR2: SNHLY, FYNNEI. With 4 bases removed from V and 6 bases from J, the gap between germline ends came to 11 bases. The CDR3, as DNA: TGTGCCAGCAGTGTGTCTAGCTCGGATACGCAGTATTTT. Protein: CASSVSSSDTQYF.

This clonotype was recorded many times. The chain is built from TRBV5-1 and TRBJ2-1; 14 positions match TRBD2. J lost 0 bases, V lost 3 bases, and 5 bases had no gene match. CDR3 length: 18 residues. Per the germline V gene, CDR1 is SGHRS and CDR2 is YFSETQ. The CDR3 DNA reads TGCGCCAGCAGCTGGGGACTAGCGGGAGCTTCCTCCTACAATGAGCAGTTCTTC. Residues: CASSWGLAGASSYNEQFF. Using reference TRBV5-1 and TRBJ2-1 for the parts outside the CDR3, the full variable domain is KAGVTQTPRYLIKTRGQQVTLSCSPISGHRSVSWYQQTPGQGLQFLFEYFSETQRNKGNFPGRFSGRQFSNSRSEMNVSTLELGDSALYLCASSWGLAGASSYNEQFFGPGTRLTVL.

The chain couples TRBV20-1 to TRBJ1-5, with 8 bases lining up with TRBD1. The V gene's germline CDR1 is DFQATT and CDR2 SNEGSKA (reference sequence). V trimming: 0 bases; J trimming: 2 bases; junction bases outside the gene matches: 6. This CDR3 spans 16 amino acids. Here the CDR3 reads CSARDPGGRGNQPQHF. The CDR3 bases are TGCAGTGCTAGAGATCCAGGGGGCAGGGGCAATCAGCCCCAGCATTTT.

V usage is TRBV7-9 and J usage is TRBJ2-3; the D is unclear. Trimming took 2 bases from V and 2 from J, leaving 11 bases between them. Germline values: CDR1 SEHNR, CDR2 FQNEAQ (reference sequence). The CDR3 loop spans 15 amino acids. The CDR3 is CASSLNQPHTDTQYF. CDR3 nucleotides: TGTGCCAGCAGCTTAAACCAGCCCCACACAGATACGCAGTATTTT.